The T cell receptor (beta chain) described here comes from a study of CD8+ T cells in alopecia areata. The overall study: Among treated patients, oral tofacitinib was administered at 5 to 10 mg twice daily.

Sequencing relied on a cDNA template that was reverse transcribed from extracted RNA. The repertoire was sequenced with immunoSEQ multiplex PCR; TCRdb's copy has only in-frame clones and lacks some. The table has some 99,000 clones, 50% to 75% seen once. V lost 0 bases to trimming and J lost 4 bases, with 15 bases between them. Germline V gene sequence: CDR1 SGHNT, CDR2 YYREEE (reference sequence). CDR3 size: 16 residues. Stated treatment: oral pan-JAK inhibitor, 5-10 mg twice daily. Findings and caveats of the study: Lesional scalp displayed greater clonality than normal scalp, most notably in alopecia totalis/universalis. Expanded CD8+ clones among the top 100, and scalp clonality, were significantly decreased by tofacitinib.

Details on this clone: Its antigen is currently unknown.

This clonotype was obtained from a human donor with alopecia areata. V is TRBV5-4 and J is TRBJ2-3; D is ambiguous. Specimen: CD8+ T cells sorted from blood, collected at week 4, from a patient treated with tofacitinib. The CDR3 spells CASSLGATNPPDTQYF. CDR3 in DNA: TGTGCCAGCAGCTTGGGGGCTACGAACCCCCCAGATACGCAGTATTTT.